The clone carrying this T cell receptor beta chain was seen only a few times. Its antigen remains unidentified. TCRdb passed the RT-PCR reads through MiXCR, listing each CDR3 protein once. The repertoire includes about 300,000 distinct CDR3 sequences, roughly 22% of them detected once, and roughly 10% sits in the top ten. In germline, CDR1 is SGHDT, CDR2 YYEEEE. The CDR3 spans 14 residues. Trimming took 2 bases from V and 8 from J, leaving 16 bases between them. This entry comes from a study of response to subunit inactivated influenza vaccine. Findings of the study overall: A suggestion made by the authors is that each seasonal influenza vaccination recruits few new T cells.

The sequencing here drew on PBMCs from blood, taken around 22 months after vaccination. This sequence was found in a man aged 45-69 years who received an inactivated influenza vaccine. This chain connects TRBV5-6 to TRBJ1-2; D remains ambiguous. The CDR3 sequence: CASSLGQKGIGYTF. The CDR3 DNA reads TGTGCCAGCAGCTTAGGGCAAAAAGGGATCGGCTACACCTTC.